This paragraph covers one T cell receptor beta chain sequence. The antigen is not known. Germline CDR1 LGHNA, CDR2 YNFKEQ. J lost 7 bases, V lost 0 bases, and 8 bases had no gene match. The CDR3 extends over 16 amino acids. The primer mix had 60 Vbeta and 13 Jbeta primers. TCRdb's copy holds only in-frame clones and misses some; the assay was immunoSEQ multiplex PCR. The sample records about 200,000 clones, around 74% being singletons. The sample originates from a study of cytomegalovirus exposure and HLA in healthy donors. Study conclusions and caveats: The study put 150 or so TCR beta chains on its list as cytomegalovirus-associated. One later analysis reportedly identified an Asian-associated ancestry cluster that showed fewer N-insertions than the roughly 600-donor mean.

The chain recombines TRBV4-2 with TRBJ2-1; 8 bases map to TRBD2. The TCR originated in a girl between 5 and 17 years old in good health and CMV-seropositive. The sample consisted of PBMCs. In DNA form, the CDR3 reads TGTGCCAGCAGCCAAGATGACGGGGGGGCCTTTAATGAGCAGTTCTTC. It encodes CASSQDDGGAFNEQFF.